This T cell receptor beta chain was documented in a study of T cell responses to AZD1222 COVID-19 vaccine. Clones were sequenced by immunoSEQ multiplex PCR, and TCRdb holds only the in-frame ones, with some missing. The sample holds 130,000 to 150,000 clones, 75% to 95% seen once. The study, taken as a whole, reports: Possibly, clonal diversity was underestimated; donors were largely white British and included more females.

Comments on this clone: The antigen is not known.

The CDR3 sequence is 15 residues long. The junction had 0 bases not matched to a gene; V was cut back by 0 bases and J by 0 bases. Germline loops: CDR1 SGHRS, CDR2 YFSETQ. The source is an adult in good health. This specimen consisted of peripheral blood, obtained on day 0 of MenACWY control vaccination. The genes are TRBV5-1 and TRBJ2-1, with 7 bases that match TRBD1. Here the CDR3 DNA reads TGCGCCAGCAGCTTGGACAGGGGCTCCTACAATGAGCAGTTCTTC. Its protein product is CASSLDRGSYNEQFF.